The source of this T cell receptor (beta chain) is a study of identical twins listed by TCRdb under 2016. For the wider study: The study deep-sequenced TCR alpha and beta repertoires from monozygotic twins, unrelated adults of various ages and cord blood to test whether fetal clonotypes persist. To rule out contamination, the twin experiments were replicated at different times with different library preparation protocols. Study-wide conclusions, independent of this receptor: Because the same donors could not be followed over many years, the conclusions relied on cross-sectional statistical analysis. Abundant cord blood beta clonotypes had fewer insertions, young adult naive repertoires showed a similar but weaker trend, and memory repertoires showed no such trend. Invariant T cells such as MAIT and iNKT could partly confound zero-insertion analyses, although diverse VJ usage argued against such confounding for most clonotypes. Recombination models systematically underestimated out-of-frame TCR alpha sharing in monozygotic twins but agreed with sharing between unrelated individuals. Excess twin sharing in beta out-of-frame sequences was weaker because fewer shared sequences lowered the signal-to-noise ratio. Out-of-frame TCR alpha sequences shared between twins showed an excess of low generation-probability sequences compared with coincidental sharing between unrelated individuals.

This clonotype was picked up a small number of times. Its antigen remains undetermined. No quality values exist for individual bases; no much larger clone is one base distant. The protocol used for the library was 5' RACE. Sequenced using an Illumina HiSeq 2000. A universal primer binding site was introduced by template switching, and a unique molecular identifier was present in the final cDNA, enabling accurate counting of TCR cDNA molecules. First-strand cDNA for TCR alpha and beta chains was synthesized from specific primers in the conserved constant-segment region. To control for contamination, each cDNA library was double barcoded with a SMART-Mk sample barcode plus Illumina barcodes. TruSeq adapter sequences and Illumina sample barcodes were added in two successive PCR steps. The Illumina HiSeq platform was used with custom primers to sequence TCR alpha and beta cDNA libraries. The original pipeline was this. MiGEC processed the raw reads to extract unique molecular identifiers, while MiXCR was used to determine the CDR3 positions. For each individual, recombination models were inferred using an EM algorithm with the repgenHMM and IGoR tools. The tcR package in R was used for shared clonotype analysis, with sharing normalized by the product of cloneset sizes. To study raw recombination free of thymic and clonal selection effects, out-of-frame nonproductive sequences were analyzed. TCRdb reran the public reads through fastp at Q25 and MiXCR, keeping productive beta chains. Merged by CDR3 protein, the rows form single entries marked with the most common genes and DNA. These V and J calls are TCRdb output, not the study's own analysis. A total of about 210,000 distinct CDR3 sequences appear in this sample, roughly a tenth of them only once. 4% to 6% of the sample belongs to the ten largest clones.

Every donor in the study was a healthy Caucasian. Miltenyi CD45RO+ enrichment and human naive T-cell isolation kits were used to isolate memory (CD45RO+) and naive T cells from PBMC. V gives up 6 bases and J gives up 5 bases, and the segment between their germline ends measures 16 bases. From a lookup of the germline V gene (reference sequence), CDR1 and CDR2 are DFQATT and SNEGSKA. The CDR3 runs 13 amino acids, cysteine and phenylalanine included. Only the CDR3 region is kept as DNA, spanning 39 bases read in frame from base 1. Sequenced: memory (CD45RO+) T cells sorted from blood. The cell subset or site label for this specimen denotes: CD45RO+ enriched T cells. This chain is built from TRBV20-1 and TRBJ1-1; the best D guess is TRBD1, with 6 bases matching. This TCR was recovered from a young woman in good health. The CDR3 reads CSAYRGPGTEAFF. The bases are TGCAGTGCATACCGGGGGCCGGGGACTGAAGCTTTCTTT.